The 20 T cell receptor beta chains given below trace back to one sample, sequenced in a study of shared clonotypes between healthy human individuals (dated by TCRdb to about 2020). Libraries came from the immunoSEQ multiplex PCR assay. The clones in this table, taken by TCRdb from immuneACCESS, are in-frame only. Not every clone is retained; where verified, under half of the shortfall comes from an unresolved V gene, and the cause of the rest is unknown. The table for this sample lists more than 2 million clones; about 95% of them were counted only once. The ten biggest clones cover 0.1% to 0.15% of the sample. Sequencing was done on a sample of naive CD4+ T cells sorted from blood. Explained via the paper, the cell subset or site label denotes: CD45RA+ positively selected. Source of these receptors: a man younger than 35 in good health.

The chain joins TRBV10-2 to TRBJ1-6; the D gene is possibly TRBD1 (5 bases). CDR3 length: 12 residues. V was trimmed by 8 bases and J by 8 bases, leaving 10 bases between them. Germline CDR1 WSHSY, CDR2 SAAADI. CDR3 amino acids: CASQRGDSPLHF. DNA of the CDR3: TGCGCCAGCCAGAGGGGCGATTCACCCCTCCACTTT.

The chain joins TRBV7-3 to TRBJ2-7; 7 nucleotides agree with TRBD1. This CDR3 region has 13 residues. Germline CDR1 SGHTA, CDR2 FQGTGA. V was pared by 0 bases and J by 9 bases, with 5 bases of the junction left unmatched. The CDR3 protein is CASSLTTGSRQYF. The CDR3 nucleotides read TGTGCCAGCAGCTTAACGACAGGGTCACGGCAGTACTTC.

The chain links TRBV6-4 to TRBJ2-1; 7 nucleotides line up with TRBD2. V gave up 8 bases and J gave up 9 bases; unmatched junction bases: 10. CDR3 size: 13 residues. Germline V CDR1 and CDR2: MRHNA, SNTAGT. CDR3 sequence: CASSSQRGVEQFF. CDR3 in DNA: TGTGCCAGCTCTTCCCAGCGGGGTGTTGAGCAGTTCTTC.

V gene TRBV5-4 combines with J gene TRBJ2-2; D not resolved. V gave up 1 base and J gave up 3 bases, with 4 bases separating them. CDR1 and CDR2 (germline): SGHNT, YYREEE (reference sequence). The CDR3 totals 13 residues. CDR3: CASSLLYTGELFF. The CDR3 region has the DNA TGTGCCAGCAGCTTGCTATACACCGGGGAGCTGTTTTTT.

Comment on this clone: Other DNA sequences within the sample encode an identical CDR3. As DNA, the CDR3 is TGTGCCATCAGTGAAAGCGGTCTTTCCTACGAGCAGTACTTC. This translates into CAISESGLSYEQYF. The chain links TRBV10-3 to TRBJ2-7; possibly TRBD2 for D (5 bases). V was clipped by 3 bases and J by 1 base, with 10 bases between them. CDR1 and CDR2 (germline): ENHRY, SYGVKD. This CDR3 has 14 residues.

This chain connects TRBV7-9 to TRBJ1-2, with a tentative D call TRBD1 (5 bases). The CDR3 is made up of 15 amino acids. V shed 5 bases and J shed 0 bases, with 13 bases lying between them. The V gene's germline CDR1 is SEHNR and CDR2 FQNEAQ (reference sequence). CDR3 protein: CASSPEGIPNYGYTF. Here the CDR3 DNA reads TGTGCCAGCAGCCCGGAGGGGATTCCTAACTATGGCTACACCTTC.

To note about this clone: This sample also contains other DNA sequences that code for the same CDR3. The chain uses TRBV18 and TRBJ2-2; 7 bases fit TRBD2. The germline V gene has CDR1 KGHSH and CDR2 LQKENI. The CDR3 runs to 15 residues. The V gene end was trimmed by 3 bases and the J gene end by 2 bases; junction bases not matched to a gene: 3. CDR3: CASSPRGTNTGELFF. CDR3 nucleotides: TGTGCCAGCTCACCGCGGGGGACTAACACCGGGGAGCTGTTTTTT.

V usage is TRBV6-6 and J usage is TRBJ2-1; D is perhaps TRBD1 or TRBD2 (5 bases each). V lost 4 bases and J lost 7, with 11 bases in between. Germline CDR1 reads MNHNY; CDR2 reads SVGAGI (reference sequence). The CDR3 runs 13 residues. In nucleotides, the CDR3 is TGTGCCAGCAGTTTGGCAGGGAGAAATGAGCAGTTCTTC. Amino acid sequence: CASSLAGRNEQFF.

The chain recombines TRBV25-1 with TRBJ1-3; D uncertain. The CDR3 extends over 15 amino acids. Trimming cost V 2 bases and J 4 bases, with 12 bases left between them. Germline lookup yields CDR1 MGHDK and CDR2 SYGVNS. The CDR3, as DNA: TGTGCCAGCAGTGAACCGGGTGGTACGGGAAACACCATATATTTT. As protein: CASSEPGGTGNTIYF.

The table lists this clone with a count of one. The chain recombines TRBV6-1 with TRBJ2-7; no definite D call. This CDR3 contains 11 residues. The germline CDR1 and CDR2 sequences are MNHNS and SASEGT. V was shortened by 4 bases and J by 5 bases, with 6 bases between the two germline ends. The CDR3 region has the DNA TGTGCCAGCAGTGTGAGGCACGAGCAGTACTTC. Translation: CASSVRHEQYF.

The chain has TRBV7-3 and TRBJ2-3; D may be TRBD2 (5 bases). The germline V gene has CDR1 SGHTA and CDR2 FQGTGA. Trimming pared 5 bases from V and 6 bases from J, leaving 18 bases between. CDR3 size: 15 residues. The CDR3 region has the DNA TGTGCCAGCAGCCCATCCTACGGGGTAGTGGATACGCAGTATTTT. This gives the protein CASSPSYGVVDTQYF.

V gene TRBV30 combines with J gene TRBJ1-5, with TRBD1 identical over 10 bases. V gave up 0 bases and J gave up 9 bases; unmatched junction bases: 17. The CDR3 runs 18 residues. The germline CDR1 and CDR2 sequences are GTSNPN and SVGIG (reference sequence). CDR3 bases: TGTGCCTGGAGTGTACGGGGACAGGGGCTGGGACGTTTTGGGCCCCAGCATTTT. It encodes CAWSVRGQGLGRFGPQHF. Full variable domain (outside the CDR3, taken from reference TRBV30 and TRBJ1-5): SQTIHQWPATLVQPVGSPLSLECTVEGTSNPNLYWYRQAAGRGLQLLFYSVGIGQISSEVPQNLSASRPQDRQFILSSKKLLLSDSGFYLCAWSVRGQGLGRFGPQHFGDGTRLSIL.

The J gene is TRBJ1-5, the V gene TRBV18; D remains unclear. The CDR3 spans 16 residues. Looked up from germline, CDR1 is KGHSH and CDR2 is LQKENI. V lost 5 bases and J 0 bases, leaving 14 bases between the germline ends. The CDR3 bases are TGTGCCAGCTCATCACAAGGTCCGGGTAGCAATCAGCCCCAGCATTTT. It is translated as CASSSQGPGSNQPQHF. Filled out from reference TRBV18 and TRBJ1-5, the complete variable domain reads NAGVMQNPRHLVRRRGQEARLRCSPMKGHSHVYWYRQLPEEGLKFMVYLQKENIIDESGMPKERFSAEFPKEGPSILRIQQVVRGDSAAYFCASSSQGPGSNQPQHFGDGTRLSIL.

This clone is a singleton in its sample. The rearrangement uses TRBV6-6 and TRBJ1-3; tentative D call: TRBD1 (5 bases). Germline assignment: CDR1 MNHNY and CDR2 SVGAGI (reference sequence). This CDR3 is 14 amino acids long. Between the trimmed V and J ends, which lost 9 bases and 4 bases, there was a span of 16 bases. CDR3 amino acids: CASRKIGEGNTIYF. The CDR3 DNA is TGTGCCAGTAGAAAAATAGGGGAAGGAAACACCATATATTTT.

The rearrangement joins TRBV7-6 to TRBJ2-3; D possibly matches TRBD1 or TRBD2 (6 bases each). The germline gives CDR1 SGHVS, CDR2 FNYEAQ. CDR3 length: 14 amino acids. The V and J ends lost 3 bases and 3 bases respectively, with 10 bases between them. The CDR3 DNA reads as TGTGCCAGCAGCTTTGGGGGGCCGACAGATACGCAGTATTTT. Its protein product is CASSFGGPTDTQYF.

The genes are TRBV2 and TRBJ2-5; 7 nucleotides agree with TRBD1. With 4 bases clipped from V and 2 bases from J, the junction kept 7 bases outside the gene matches. The CDR3 loop spans 15 amino acids. The germline V gene has CDR1 SNHLY and CDR2 FYNNEI. The CDR3 spells CASSGYRGRQETQYF. CDR3 nucleotide sequence: TGTGCCAGCAGTGGGTACAGGGGAAGGCAAGAGACCCAGTACTTC. Looking up the rest from reference TRBV2 and TRBJ2-5 gives the full variable domain: EPEVTQTPSHQVTQMGQEVILRCVPISNHLYFYWYRQILGQKVEFLVSFYNNEISEKSEIFDDQFSVERPDGSNFTLKIRSTKLEDSAMYFCASSGYRGRQETQYFGPGTRLLVL.

The rearrangement uses TRBV7-2 and TRBJ2-1; D is unresolved. Germline V gene data show CDR1 as SGHTA and CDR2 as FQGNSA. The CDR3 spans 14 residues. The V and J ends lost 7 bases and 4 bases respectively, with 14 bases between them. CDR3 nucleotides: TGTGCCAGCATCCGGACGGATACATACAATGAGCAGTTCTTC. This codes for CASIRTDTYNEQFF.

The CDR3 protein is CASSRTQGASTEAFF. For the CDR3, the DNA is TGCGCCAGCAGCCGGACACAGGGGGCAAGCACTGAAGCTTTCTTT. The J gene is TRBJ1-1, the V gene TRBV5-1; TRBD1 matches at 9 bases. The V segment lost 4 bases and the J segment 4 bases; nucleotides outside the gene matches: 8. CDR1 is SGHRS and CDR2 is YFSETQ in the germline V gene. This CDR3 has 15 residues.

The chain joins TRBV7-6 to TRBJ2-2; D perhaps matches TRBD1 (6 bases). Trimming shortened V by 5 bases and J by 6 bases, and 13 bases separated the two germline ends. The CDR3 sequence is 14 residues long. Per germline, CDR1 SGHVS and CDR2 FNYEAQ. CDR3 protein: CASSAQQGSGELFF. DNA for the CDR3: TGTGCCAGCAGCGCGCAACAGGGCTCCGGGGAGCTGTTTTTT.

The rearrangement joins TRBV6-1 to TRBJ1-2, with a tentative D call TRBD1 (5 bases). CDR3 length: 14 amino acids. The V gene's germline CDR1 is MNHNS and CDR2 SASEGT. V was clipped by 4 bases and J by 3 bases, with 12 bases between them. CDR3 loop: CASSVDQGYYGYTF. CDR3 bases: TGTGCCAGCAGTGTAGATCAGGGATACTATGGCTACACCTTC.